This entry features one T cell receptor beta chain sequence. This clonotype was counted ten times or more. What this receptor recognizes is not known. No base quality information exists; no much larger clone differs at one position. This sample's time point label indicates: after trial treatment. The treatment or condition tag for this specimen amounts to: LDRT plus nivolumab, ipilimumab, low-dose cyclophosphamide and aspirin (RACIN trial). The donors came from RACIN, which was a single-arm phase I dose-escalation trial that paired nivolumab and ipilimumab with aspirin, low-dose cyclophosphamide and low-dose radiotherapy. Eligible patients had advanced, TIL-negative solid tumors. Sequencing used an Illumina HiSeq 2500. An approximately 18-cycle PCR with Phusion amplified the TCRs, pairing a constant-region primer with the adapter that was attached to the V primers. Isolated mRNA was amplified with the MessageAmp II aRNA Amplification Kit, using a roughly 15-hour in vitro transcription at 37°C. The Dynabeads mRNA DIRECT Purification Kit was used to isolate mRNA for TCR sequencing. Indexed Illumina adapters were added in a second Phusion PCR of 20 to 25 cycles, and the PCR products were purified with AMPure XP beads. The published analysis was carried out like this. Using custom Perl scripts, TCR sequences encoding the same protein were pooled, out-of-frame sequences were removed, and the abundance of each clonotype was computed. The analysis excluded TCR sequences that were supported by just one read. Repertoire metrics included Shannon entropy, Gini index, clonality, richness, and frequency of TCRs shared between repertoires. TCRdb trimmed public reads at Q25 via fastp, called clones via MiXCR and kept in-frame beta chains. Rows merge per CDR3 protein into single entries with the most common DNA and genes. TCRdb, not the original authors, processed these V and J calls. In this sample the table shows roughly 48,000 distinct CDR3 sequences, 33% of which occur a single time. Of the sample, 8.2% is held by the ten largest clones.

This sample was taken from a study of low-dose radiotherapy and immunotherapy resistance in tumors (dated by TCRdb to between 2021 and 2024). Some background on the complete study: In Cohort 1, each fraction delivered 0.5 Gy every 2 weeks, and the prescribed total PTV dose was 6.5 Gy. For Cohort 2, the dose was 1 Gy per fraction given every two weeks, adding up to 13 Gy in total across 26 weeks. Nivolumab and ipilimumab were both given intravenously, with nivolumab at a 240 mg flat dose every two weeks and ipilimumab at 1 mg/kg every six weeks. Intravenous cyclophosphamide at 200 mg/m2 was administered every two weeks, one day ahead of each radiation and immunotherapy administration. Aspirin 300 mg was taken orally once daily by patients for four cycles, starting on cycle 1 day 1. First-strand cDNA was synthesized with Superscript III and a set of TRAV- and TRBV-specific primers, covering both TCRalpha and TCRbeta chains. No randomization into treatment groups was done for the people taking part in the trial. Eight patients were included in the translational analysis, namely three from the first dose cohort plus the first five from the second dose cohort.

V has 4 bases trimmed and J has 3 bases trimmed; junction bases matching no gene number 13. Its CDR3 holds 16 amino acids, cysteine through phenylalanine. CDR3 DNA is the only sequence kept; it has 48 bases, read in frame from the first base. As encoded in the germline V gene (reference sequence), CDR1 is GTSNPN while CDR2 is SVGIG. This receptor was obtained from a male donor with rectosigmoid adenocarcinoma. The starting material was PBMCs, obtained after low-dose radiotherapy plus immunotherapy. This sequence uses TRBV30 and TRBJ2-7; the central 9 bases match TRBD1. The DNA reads TGTGCCTGGACTAGCCCGGGACAGGGAAAAATCTACGAGCAGTACTTC. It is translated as CAWTSPGQGKIYEQYF.